This record looks at one T cell receptor (beta chain) sequence and its context. Its antigen is unidentified. The sample belongs to a study of breast tumors, draining lymph nodes, adjacent tissues. The study's findings and limits: Data only fit, rather than demonstrated, lymph node origin of most tumor T cells. Compared with basal-like, luminal-like tumors shared significantly more repertoire with nontumor tissue.

Each CDR3 protein gets one entry after TCRdb re-called the multiplex PCR reads with MiXCR. The data hold fewer than 300,000 distinct CDR3 sequences, with roughly 32% observed a single time. With 4 bases clipped from V and 4 bases from J, the junction kept 11 bases outside the gene matches. The CDR3 extends over 17 amino acids. CDR1 MGHRA and CDR2 YSYEKL come from the germline V gene. The lymph nodes were axillary draining lymph nodes from breast cancer patients. Sequencing was performed on axillary lymph node tissue. The TCR comes from a female donor with breast cancer. Some clones in this sample may be carry-over from other donors' samples. The chain recombines TRBV4-1 with TRBJ2-3; TRBD1 matches 10 bases. The CDR3 DNA follows: TGCGCCAGCAGCCCTGGGCCCCCGACAGGGGGCGCAGATACGCAGTATTTT. Its translation is CASSPGPPTGGADTQYF.